This T cell receptor beta chain was recovered during a study of T cell responses to AZD1222 COVID-19 vaccine. Study-level points and caveats: Distributed over spike, vaccine-associated CD4 TCRs predominated at 160-218 and 743-854. Donors were chiefly white British, with a greater number of females, and clonal diversity was perhaps underestimated.

Concerning this clone: Its antigen is undetermined.

Assay used: immunoSEQ multiplex PCR; TCRdb lists only in-frame clones, some missing. The table records some 100,000 clones, approximately 87% of them present only once. This receptor was taken from an adult in good health. Sample: peripheral blood, taken on day 0 of MenACWY control vaccination.

The CDR3 DNA follows: TGTGCCAGTAGTAGGGGACTAGCGGCGAGAGGGACCACCGGGGAGCTGTTTTTT. It yields the protein CASSRGLAARGTTGELFF. This rearrangement joins TRBV19 to TRBJ2-2, with 11 positions matching TRBD2. V shed 4 bases, J shed 4 bases, and the junction held 11 bases outside the gene matches. The germline gives CDR1 LNHDA, CDR2 SQIVND (reference sequence). The CDR3 has 18 residues. Complete variable domain (other parts from reference TRBV19 and TRBJ2-2): DGGITQSPKYLFRKEGQNVTLSCEQNLNHDAMYWYRQDPGQGLRLIYYSQIVNDFQKGDIAEGYSVSREKKESFPLTVTSAQKNPTAFYLCASSRGLAARGTTGELFFGEGSRLTVL.